The next 23 T cell receptor beta chains were all read from a single sample in a study of blood T cell repertoires in COVID-19. Only in-frame clones appear in the TCRdb table, and some are missing; sequencing was by immunoSEQ multiplex PCR. This table holds tens of thousands of clones, about 80% found once. Sequencing used peripheral blood. These receptors originate from a human donor with acute or convalescent COVID-19. The donor label of this sample is uncertain.

This chain joins TRBV6-6 and TRBJ1-1; 7 bases agree with TRBD1. With 2 bases clipped from V and 6 bases from J, the junction kept 12 bases outside the gene matches. The CDR3 spans 16 residues. Germline V gives CDR1 MNHNY, CDR2 SVGAGI (reference sequence). The CDR3 DNA follows: TGTGCCAGCAGTTACCCTACAGGGGCGGGTAACCCTGAAGCTTTCTTT. Translation gives CASSYPTGAGNPEAFF.

The chain uses TRBV18 and TRBJ2-7, with 14 bases matching TRBD2. J gave up 2 bases and V 2 bases, and 5 bases lay outside the gene matches. This CDR3 spans 17 amino acids. The germline V gene encodes CDR1 KGHSH and CDR2 LQKENI. CDR3 region: CASSPSAGLAGAYEQYF. CDR3 bases: TGTGCCAGCTCACCATCGGCGGGACTAGCGGGGGCCTACGAGCAGTACTTC.

The V gene is TRBV9, the J gene TRBJ1-2; the match to TRBD1 covers 10 bases. Germline-derived CDR1 and CDR2 are SGDLS and YYNGEE. The CDR3 covers 17 residues. With V trimmed by 2 bases and J by 0 bases, 7 bases remained unmatched. The CDR3 is CASSVGGQGVTNYGYTF. The CDR3 DNA reads TGTGCCAGCAGCGTTGGTGGACAGGGGGTGACTAACTATGGCTACACCTTC.

The V and J genes are TRBV7-9 and TRBJ1-5; no clear D. Per the germline V gene, CDR1 is SEHNR and CDR2 is FQNEAQ (reference sequence). This CDR3 has 13 residues. Deletions cut 5 bases from V and 4 bases from J, with 9 bases between. As DNA, the CDR3 is TGTGCCAGCAGCATCGTAGAGAATCAGCCCCAGCATTTT. Encoded protein: CASSIVENQPQHF.

The V and J genes are TRBV7-6 and TRBJ2-3, with TRBD2 matching over 8 bases. Germline-derived CDR1 and CDR2 are SGHVS and FNYEAQ. V was pared by 3 bases and J by 4 bases, with 15 bases of the junction left unmatched. CDR3 length equals 18 residues. In nucleotides, the CDR3 is TGTGCCAGCAGCTTGGGCCTCCTTTCGGGGCGGGAGGCAGATACGCAGTATTTT. Protein sequence: CASSLGLLSGREADTQYF.

This clone was seen more than once but under ten times. The chain combines TRBV6-2 or TRBV6-3 with TRBJ1-2; unclear D gene. Looked up from germline, CDR1 is MNHEY and CDR2 is SVGEGT. This CDR3 contains 13 residues. Trimming pared 0 bases from V and 7 bases from J, leaving 9 bases between. This chain's CDR3 is CASSYSSGFGYTF. CDR3 sequence (DNA): TGTGCCAGCAGTTACTCGAGCGGTTTTGGCTACACCTTC.

The rearrangement links TRBV5-1 to TRBJ2-2; 7 bases are a match to TRBD2. J was trimmed by 2 bases and V by 0 bases; bases with no gene match: 7. In germline, CDR1 is SGHRS, CDR2 YFSETQ. The CDR3 runs 17 residues. CDR3 nucleotide sequence: TGCGCCAGCAGCTTGGACTTAGCGGGCGTAAACACCGGGGAGCTGTTTTTT. Translated: CASSLDLAGVNTGELFF.

The rearrangement links TRBV19 to TRBJ1-3; TRBD1 matches 9 bases. V lost 5 bases and J lost 0; bases outside the gene matches: 5. Germline-derived CDR1 and CDR2 are LNHDA and SQIVND (reference sequence). The CDR3 has 16 residues. The chain's CDR3 is CASSADRGVSGNTIYF. CDR3 sequence (DNA): TGTGCCAGTAGTGCGGACAGGGGAGTCTCTGGAAACACCATATATTTT.

This clone has more than one count but fewer than ten. The rearrangement uses TRBV5-1 and TRBJ1-1; 7 nucleotides line up with TRBD1. V gave up 7 bases and J gave up 1 base; unmatched junction bases: 10. The CDR3 contains 15 residues. Germline V gives CDR1 SGHRS, CDR2 YFSETQ. The chain's CDR3 is CASSLGGQTNTEAFF. The CDR3 bases are TGCGCCAGCTCCTTGGGGGGACAGACGAACACTGAAGCTTTCTTT. Full variable domain (missing parts from reference TRBV5-1 and TRBJ1-1): KAGVTQTPRYLIKTRGQQVTLSCSPISGHRSVSWYQQTPGQGLQFLFEYFSETQRNKGNFPGRFSGRQFSNSRSEMNVSTLELGDSALYLCASSLGGQTNTEAFFGQGTRLTVV.

The CDR3 here is CASSPATGIWYEQFF. CDR3 DNA: TGTGCCAGCAGCCCCGCGACAGGGATTTGGTATGAGCAGTTCTTC. The V and J genes are TRBV7-3 and TRBJ2-1, with TRBD1 matching 7 bases. After removal of 5 bases from V and 8 bases from J, the junction contained 12 bases not matched to a gene. Germline values: CDR1 SGHTA, CDR2 FQGTGA. The CDR3 covers 15 residues. The full variable domain, completed using reference TRBV7-3 and TRBJ2-1, is GAGVSQTPSNKVTEKGKYVELRCDPISGHTALYWYRQSLGQGPEFLIYFQGTGAADDSGLPNDRFFAVRPEGSVSTLKIQRTERGDSAVYLCASSPATGIWYEQFFGPGTRLTVL.

This clone showed up just once. Here the CDR3 DNA reads TGCAGCGTTCTCAAGGGGAGGGATGAGCAGTTCTTC. Translation: CSVLKGRDEQFF. V and J are TRBV29-1 and TRBJ2-1; 7 bases map to TRBD2. Per the germline V gene, CDR1 is SQVTM and CDR2 is ANQGSEA. J was trimmed by 8 bases and V by 5 bases; bases with no gene match: 6. CDR3 length: 12 amino acids.

The chain employs TRBV18 and TRBJ2-3, with 9 bases fitting TRBD1. V gave up 3 bases and J gave up 1 base; unmatched junction bases: 2. The germline gives CDR1 KGHSH, CDR2 LQKENI. This CDR3 is built from 15 residues. CDR3 in amino acids: CASSPRDRGTDTQYF. CDR3 nucleotide sequence: TGTGCCAGCTCACCCCGGGACAGGGGCACAGATACGCAGTATTTT.

This clone was observed once. The chain has TRBV7-3 and TRBJ2-5; 9 bases are a match to TRBD2. Germline CDR1 SGHTA, CDR2 FQGTGA. This CDR3 contains 14 residues. V shed 6 bases, J shed 4 bases, and the junction held 6 bases outside the gene matches. The DNA of the CDR3 is TGTGCCAGCAGTTCTAGCGGGGCCGCAGAGACCCAGTACTTC. Residues: CASSSSGAAETQYF.

This chain connects TRBV9 to TRBJ1-6, with D maybe TRBD1 (6 bases). There are 15 residues in the CDR3. CDR1 and CDR2 (germline): SGDLS, YYNGEE. V gave up 3 bases and J gave up 6 bases, with 13 bases separating them. The chain's CDR3 is CASSAAGRGNSPLHF. The CDR3 DNA is TGTGCCAGCAGCGCGGCGGGCAGGGGTAATTCACCCCTCCACTTT.

V usage is TRBV4-3 and J usage is TRBJ1-4; no firm D call. Looked up from germline, CDR1 is LGHNA and CDR2 is YSLEER. The CDR3 is 15 amino acids. Trimming stripped 0 bases from V and 4 bases from J, with 9 bases between. The CDR3: CASSQDFADNEKLFF. The CDR3 DNA reads TGCGCCAGCAGCCAAGATTTCGCGGATAATGAAAAACTGTTTTTT.

This sequence joins TRBV5-6 and TRBJ2-5; 8 positions agree with TRBD2. The CDR3 totals 16 residues. CDR1 is SGHDT and CDR2 is YYEEEE in the germline V gene. The V gene end was trimmed by 4 bases and the J gene end by 2 bases; junction bases not matched to a gene: 10. The CDR3 DNA sequence: TGTGCCAGCAGCCCAGCGGAGCGGGGGACACAAGAGACCCAGTACTTC. This gives the protein CASSPAERGTQETQYF.

This sequence joins TRBV28 and TRBJ2-7; 10 positions match TRBD2. Germline trimming cut 1 base from V and 4 bases from J; bases unmatched to any gene: 10. Germline V lookup: CDR1 MDHEN, CDR2 SYDVKM. The CDR3 sequence is 17 residues long. The CDR3 region has the DNA TGTGCCAGCAGTTTATTTTTGCTAGCGGGAGTCAGTTACGAGCAGTACTTC. Its protein product is CASSLFLLAGVSYEQYF.

The CDR3 DNA reads as TGTGCCATCAGTGAGACGGGACTAGGCACTGGAAACACCATATATTTT. It codes for CAISETGLGTGNTIYF. The chain has TRBV10-3 and TRBJ1-3, with a possible D match to TRBD1 (5 bases). The germline V and J ends were trimmed by 2 bases and 2 bases, with 13 bases remaining between them. The CDR3 extends over 16 amino acids. Germline-derived CDR1 and CDR2 are ENHRY and SYGVKD.

The chain couples TRBV5-8 to TRBJ1-2; TRBD1 might be the D (6 bases). V lost 4 bases and J 6 bases, leaving 13 bases between the germline ends. Germline assignment: CDR1 SGHTS and CDR2 YDEGEE. The CDR3 sequence is 13 residues long. The CDR3 sequence: CASSRHRENGYTF. The CDR3 DNA is TGTGCCAGCAGCCGTCACAGGGAAAATGGCTACACCTTC.

This clone was seen a few times. The gene calls are TRBV9 and TRBJ2-3; 8 bases agree with TRBD1. The CDR3 has 14 amino acids. Germline CDR1 reads SGDLS; CDR2 reads YYNGEE. After removal of 4 bases from V and 5 bases from J, the junction contained 6 bases not matched to a gene. This CDR3 is CASSILQGGDTQYF. CDR3 bases: TGTGCCAGCAGCATACTACAGGGGGGAGATACGCAGTATTTT.

The V call is TRBV28, the J call TRBJ2-7, with 7 bases identical to TRBD1. The CDR3 loop spans 15 amino acids. V lost 6 bases, J lost 7 bases, and 15 bases stayed unmatched. Germline assignment: CDR1 MDHEN and CDR2 SYDVKM. CDR3 protein: CASSTTGQLTGEQYF. The CDR3 DNA follows: TGTGCCAGCAGCACCACGGGACAGCTTACTGGGGAGCAGTACTTC.

The V call is TRBV6-6, the J call TRBJ2-4, with a weak D call TRBD2 (5 bases). This CDR3 has 15 residues. Between the trimmed V and J ends, which lost 3 bases and 0 bases, there was a span of 9 bases. Germline V gene data show CDR1 as MNHNY and CDR2 as SVGAGI (reference sequence). CDR3 nucleotide sequence: TGTGCCAGCAGTTATTCGGAGGCAGCCAAAAACATTCAGTACTTC. This sequence encodes CASSYSEAAKNIQYF.

The rearrangement links TRBV27 to TRBJ2-2; 12 bases map to TRBD2. Germline trimming cut 5 bases from V and 6 bases from J; bases unmatched to any gene: 4. This CDR3 contains 15 residues. CDR1 and CDR2 (germline): MNHEY, SMNVEV (reference sequence). CDR3: CASSPLAGGPGELFF. CDR3 DNA sequence: TGTGCCAGCAGTCCCCTAGCGGGAGGGCCCGGGGAGCTGTTTTTT.